These 31 T cell receptor beta chains originate from one sample sequenced in a study of CD8+CD57+ T cells in acquired aplastic anemia. TCR beta VDJ and CDR3 were profiled, and genomic DNA was the template. TCRdb ran MiXCR on the reads and lists one entry per CDR3 protein. The repertoire holds more than 250,000 distinct CDR3 sequences, approximately 56% seen once, with around 7.6% in the top ten. Sequences were obtained from sorted CD4+, CD8+, or CD8+CD57+ T cells (not recorded which) from PBMCs. The receptor source for this set is a human donor with severe aplastic anemia or a healthy control (not recorded which).

The chain employs TRBV20-1 and TRBJ2-5, with D possibly being TRBD2 (5 bases). The CDR3 length is 13 residues. V gave up 6 bases and J gave up 4 bases, with 15 bases separating them. Looked up from germline, CDR1 is DFQATT and CDR2 is SNEGSKA (reference sequence). In DNA, the CDR3 is TGCAGTGCCAACGGAGGAGGCCCAGAGACCCAGTACTTC. It translates to CSANGGGPETQYF.

DNA of the CDR3: TGTGCCTGGAGTAGAAAGGGAGGTCAGCCCCAGCATTTT. Protein product: CAWSRKGGQPQHF. This chain joins TRBV30 and TRBJ1-5; no clear D. Trimming took 2 bases from V and 6 from J, leaving 11 bases between them. The length of the CDR3 is 13 residues. Germline CDR1 is GTSNPN and CDR2 is SVGIG (reference sequence).

The J gene is TRBJ2-3, the V gene TRBV7-8; tentative D call: TRBD1 (5 bases). The V end was cut by 0 bases, the J end by 2 bases, with 12 bases between. Germline CDR1 and CDR2: SGHVS and FQNEAQ. The CDR3 sequence is 16 residues long. The CDR3 loop reads CASSLARVRFTDTQYF. The CDR3, as DNA: TGTGCCAGCAGCTTAGCCAGGGTTCGCTTCACAGATACGCAGTATTTT.

This clonotype is judged medium-sized. The chain has TRBV7-2 and TRBJ2-5, with a tentative D call TRBD1 (6 bases). The germline CDR1 and CDR2 sequences are SGHTA and FQGNSA. Trimming left V 5 bases short and J 5 bases short, with 24 bases between. The CDR3 has 17 amino acids. This CDR3 reads CASSQFPRGRVGETQYF. The CDR3 nucleotides are TGTGCCAGCAGCCAGTTCCCCAGGGGAAGGGTTGGGGAGACCCAGTACTTC.

The V gene is TRBV6-5, the J gene TRBJ1-1, with a tentative D call TRBD1 (5 bases). This CDR3 has 14 residues. V gave up 5 bases and J gave up 4 bases, with 14 bases separating them. Germline CDR1 and CDR2: MNHEY and SVGAGI. The CDR3 bases are TGTGCCAGCAGTAGACTAGCGGGGGGCACTGAAGCTTTCTTT. As protein: CASSRLAGGTEAFF.

Ten or more counts support this clonotype. The chain uses TRBV7-3 and TRBJ2-3, with 7 bases identical to TRBD1. V was pared by 4 bases and J by 2 bases, with 9 bases of the junction left unmatched. Germline CDR1 reads SGHTA; CDR2 reads FQGTGA. The CDR3 consists of 16 residues. The CDR3 loop is CASSSHPGQFTDTQYF. Here the CDR3 DNA reads TGTGCCAGCAGCTCCCACCCGGGACAGTTCACAGATACGCAGTATTTT.

This clonotype was recorded only once. It may be a read error: a sequence one base away is much more abundant. V and J are TRBV6-2 or TRBV6-3 and TRBJ1-5; D gene ambiguous. The CDR3 totals 12 residues. Germline V gives CDR1 MNHEY, CDR2 SVGEGT. The V end lost 6 bases, the J end lost 3 bases, and 6 bases lay between the germline ends. The CDR3 spells CASRIDNQPQHF. CDR3 in DNA: TGTGCCAGCAGGATAGACAATCAGCCCCAGCATTTT.

The rearrangement joins TRBV20-1 to TRBJ2-7; D is uncertain. The CDR3 consists of 13 residues. From germline, CDR1 is DFQATT and CDR2 SNEGSKA (reference sequence). Trimming removed 1 base at V and 5 bases at J, with 12 bases between. The CDR3 DNA is TGCAGTGCTAGAGTGGGATCTACCCACGAGCAGTACTTC. Translation gives CSARVGSTHEQYF.

This clonotype was seen a few times. This is likely a read error, given that the CDR3 carries no conserved phenylalanine or tryptophan at its end. The chain uses TRBV7-6 and TRBJ2-7, with D possibly being TRBD2 (6 bases). V lost 1 base and J 0 bases, leaving 10 bases between the germline ends. Germline CDR1 and CDR2: SGHVS and FNYEAQ. The CDR3 is made up of 15 amino acids. CDR3 sequence: CASSLGGLRSYEQYS. CDR3 sequence (DNA): TGTGCCAGCAGCTTAGGAGGACTACGCTCCTACGAGCAGTACTCC.

The chain uses TRBV9 and TRBJ1-4; D remains ambiguous. The CDR3 spans 16 residues. V gave up 0 bases and J gave up 10 bases, with 19 bases separating them. Germline CDR1 SGDLS, CDR2 YYNGEE. The CDR3 region has the DNA TGTGCCAGCAGCGTAGAGGGCGCACTGAGCTCTGGAAAACTGTTTTTT. Its protein is CASSVEGALSSGKLFF.

This clonotype came up many times. The rearrangement uses TRBV2 and TRBJ2-1; TRBD1 matches at 12 bases. Germline CDR1 reads SNHLY; CDR2 reads FYNNEI. Germline trimming cut 7 bases from V and 6 bases from J; bases unmatched to any gene: 10. This CDR3 spans 16 amino acids. This CDR3 reads CASTTPGDRGLNEQFF. The CDR3 DNA sequence: TGTGCCAGCACCACCCCGGGGGACAGGGGGCTCAATGAGCAGTTCTTC.

The rearrangement joins TRBV10-3 to TRBJ1-1; tentatively, D is TRBD1 (6 bases). CDR1 ENHRY and CDR2 SYGVKD come from the germline V gene. The CDR3 length is 14 residues. With 6 bases removed from V and 5 bases from J, the gap between germline ends came to 16 bases. This chain's CDR3 is CAIRETTGKTEAFF. The DNA for the CDR3 is TGTGCCATCAGGGAAACGACAGGAAAGACTGAAGCTTTCTTT.

The chain couples TRBV20-1 to TRBJ2-1, with 8 bases lining up with TRBD2. Per germline, CDR1 DFQATT and CDR2 SNEGSKA (reference sequence). With 5 bases clipped from V and 0 bases from J, the junction kept 12 bases outside the gene matches. The CDR3 is made up of 17 amino acids. The CDR3 coding sequence is TGCAGTGCTCCCCACCTTAGCGGGGCGAGCTCCTACAATGAGCAGTTCTTC. Protein: CSAPHLSGASSYNEQFF.

This clonotype occurred many times. The chain is built from TRBV2 and TRBJ2-5; 7 bases align to TRBD2. Looked up from germline, CDR1 is SNHLY and CDR2 is FYNNEI. Trimming removed 3 bases from V and 5 bases from J; junction bases left unmatched: 9. There are 15 residues in the CDR3. The CDR3 region is CASSENAGVGETQYF. CDR3 sequence (DNA): TGTGCCAGCAGTGAGAATGCGGGGGTCGGCGAGACCCAGTACTTC.

As regards this clonotype: At one of its ends the junction is not consistent with the germline gene, which may arise from a read error. The chain combines TRBV12-3 or TRBV12-4 with TRBJ2-2; D is perhaps TRBD2 (5 bases). This CDR3 has 12 amino acids. The CDR3 loop is CASRFATGELFF. For the CDR3, the DNA is TGTGCCAGCAGATTCGCAACCGGGGAGCTGTTTTTC.

This clonotype was counted at least ten times. This chain links TRBV25-1 with TRBJ1-3; possibly TRBD1 for D (5 bases). Trimming pared 1 base from V and 2 bases from J, leaving 6 bases between. CDR1 MGHDK and CDR2 SYGVNS come from the germline V gene. The CDR3 is 14 amino acids. The CDR3, as DNA: TGTGCCAGCAGTGAATCGGGGGCTGGAAACACCATATATTTT. Translated, it gives CASSESGAGNTIYF.

As regards this clonotype: A read error is likely, as this CDR3 ends without the conserved phenylalanine or tryptophan. The chain employs TRBV7-3 and TRBJ1-6, with a tentative D call TRBD1 (6 bases). This CDR3 is built from 14 residues. V was pared by 6 bases and J by 10 bases, with 16 bases between. Germline V gene lookup returns CDR1 SGHTA and CDR2 FQGTGA. As DNA, the CDR3 is TGTGCCAGCAGTTTGGGACAAGGTGAATCACCCCTCCACTGT. As protein: CASSLGQGESPLHC.

V and J are TRBV19 and TRBJ2-7; TRBD1 matches at 10 bases. The length of the CDR3 is 14 residues. Per germline, CDR1 LNHDA and CDR2 SQIVND (reference sequence). J gave up 1 base and V 6 bases, and 3 bases lay outside the gene matches. The chain's CDR3 is CASRRGQGSYEQYF. The CDR3 nucleotides read TGTGCCAGTAGGCGGGGACAGGGGTCCTACGAGCAGTACTTC.

This clonotype appeared many times. The rearrangement uses TRBV6-4 and TRBJ1-4, with D tentatively TRBD1 (5 bases). This CDR3 is 15 amino acids long. Looked up from germline, CDR1 is MRHNA and CDR2 is SNTAGT. V lost 6 bases and J 8 bases, leaving 19 bases between the germline ends. The CDR3 sequence is CASRHSGAKGEKLFF. The DNA for the CDR3 is TGTGCCAGCAGACACTCCGGGGCGAAGGGCGAAAAACTGTTTTTT.

This clonotype was detected ten times or more. V usage is TRBV7-8 and J usage is TRBJ1-2; no reliable D call. Germline CDR1 and CDR2: SGHVS and FQNEAQ. With 5 bases removed from V and 8 bases from J, the gap between germline ends came to 15 bases. The CDR3 has 13 residues. CDR3 residues: CASSPLVDSGYTF. The CDR3 nucleotides are TGTGCCAGCAGCCCCCTGGTGGATTCGGGCTACACCTTC.

This clonotype showed up many times. The rearrangement links TRBV7-6 to TRBJ1-6; tentatively, D is TRBD1 (6 bases). Deletions cut 1 base from V and 8 bases from J, with 24 bases between. This CDR3 is built from 19 residues. Germline V gene data show CDR1 as SGHVS and CDR2 as FNYEAQ. Written as DNA, the CDR3 is TGTGCCAGCAGCTTAGAGGCCCGGGGTGGGGGACAAATTGATTCACCCCTCCACTTT. This sequence encodes CASSLEARGGGQIDSPLHF.

Of note for this clonotype: The germline gene is not matched at one end of the junction; a read error may be the cause. V usage is TRBV7-2 and J usage is TRBJ2-5; 14 bases are shared with TRBD2. The germline V gene has CDR1 SGHTA and CDR2 FQGNSA. The CDR3 has 14 amino acids. DNA of the CDR3: TGTGCCAGCAGCTTCGGGACTAGCGGGAGCGGAAATCACTTC. This translates into CASSFGTSGSGNHF.

In its sample, this clonotype was seen many times. In nucleotides, the CDR3 is TGCAGTGCTAGAGATTGGCGTCGCGACTCCACTGAAGCTTTCTTT. It is translated as CSARDWRRDSTEAFF. V and J are TRBV20-1 and TRBJ1-1; D is unresolved. V was cut by 0 bases and J by 4 bases, with 15 bases left in between. The CDR3 is made up of 15 amino acids. Germline CDR1 and CDR2: DFQATT and SNEGSKA (reference sequence).

The chain has TRBV2 and TRBJ1-1, with 8 bases aligning to TRBD1. CDR1 is SNHLY and CDR2 is FYNNEI in the germline V gene. The CDR3 is made up of 17 amino acids. The junction had 10 bases not matched to a gene; V was cut back by 2 bases and J by 2 bases. The CDR3 reads CASSETLTGDSNTEAFF. The CDR3 region has the DNA TGTGCCAGCAGTGAAACTCTGACAGGGGACTCTAACACTGAAGCTTTCTTT.

About this clonotype: The junction departs from germline at one end; a sequencing error may be responsible. The chain uses TRBV7-2 and TRBJ1-2, with no clear D. The CDR3 extends over 14 amino acids. Germline V CDR1 and CDR2: SGHTA, FQGNSA. The CDR3 loop reads CASSLADTNYGCTF. CDR3 coding DNA: TGTGCCAGCAGCTTAGCAGACACTAACTATGGCTGCACCTTC.

This chain uses TRBV19 with TRBJ1-1; D remains unclear. Trimming pared 1 base from V and 1 base from J, leaving 7 bases between. CDR3 length: 14 amino acids. Germline CDR1 and CDR2: LNHDA and SQIVND (reference sequence). CDR3 residues: CASSIVSGNTEAFF. In nucleotides, the CDR3 is TGTGCCAGTAGTATAGTCTCGGGGAACACTGAAGCTTTCTTT. The full variable domain, its missing parts supplied by reference TRBV19 and TRBJ1-1, is DGGITQSPKYLFRKEGQNVTLSCEQNLNHDAMYWYRQDPGQGLRLIYYSQIVNDFQKGDIAEGYSVSREKKESFPLTVTSAQKNPTAFYLCASSIVSGNTEAFFGQGTRLTVV.

This clonotype was found once. This chain uses TRBV5-6 with TRBJ1-1; 12 bases are shared with TRBD1. Germline V gene sequence: CDR1 SGHDT, CDR2 YYEEEE. The CDR3 totals 19 residues. J gave up 3 bases and V 3 bases, and 15 bases lay outside the gene matches. The chain's CDR3 is CASSSRGWGQGAMDTEAFF. CDR3 nucleotide sequence: TGTGCCAGCAGCTCGCGAGGGTGGGGACAGGGGGCAATGGACACTGAAGCTTTCTTT.

Note on this clonotype: The conserved final phenylalanine or tryptophan is absent from the CDR3, which likely points to a read error. This chain connects TRBV20-1 to TRBJ2-2, with a weak D call TRBD2 (5 bases). Per the germline V gene, CDR1 is DFQATT and CDR2 is SNEGSKA (reference sequence). The length of the CDR3 is 14 residues. The CDR3 sequence is CSAPSRQNTGKLFL. As DNA, the CDR3 is TGCAGTGCTCCCAGTCGTCAGAACACCGGGAAGCTGTTTCTT.

About this clonotype: This CDR3 fails to terminate in the conserved phenylalanine or tryptophan, so it likely reflects a read error. The limits of the CDR3 on the DNA are not certain, so only TCRdb's listed CDR3 is given. The chain couples TRBV19 to TRBJ1-2; no check of the table's D call, TRBD1, against the DNA was made. The CDR3 is 11 amino acids long, termini counted. Germline CDR1 LNHDA, CDR2 SQIVND (reference sequence). The CDR3 is CASSPGYGYPC.

The rearrangement joins TRBV10-3 to TRBJ2-2; 7 bases map to TRBD1. J gave up 6 bases and V 2 bases, and 12 bases lay outside the gene matches. From germline, CDR1 is ENHRY and CDR2 SYGVKD. The CDR3 consists of 17 residues. The CDR3 protein is CAISEGVRGRNPGELFF. The DNA for the CDR3 is TGTGCCATCAGTGAGGGGGTGAGGGGGCGCAATCCCGGGGAGCTGTTTTTT.

The chain carries TRBV5-4 and TRBJ1-1, with a tentative D call TRBD1 (5 bases). V gave up 3 bases and J gave up 4 bases, with 16 bases separating them. Germline loops: CDR1 SGHNT, CDR2 YYREEE (reference sequence). The CDR3 has 15 residues. CDR3 coding DNA: TGTGCCAGCAGCTCGACGAGGGGACTCCTCACTGAAGCTTTCTTT. Protein product: CASSSTRGLLTEAFF.